One T cell receptor beta chain is described in this entry. In this sample, this clone turned up once. Its antigen has not been determined. Per-nucleotide qualities are absent, and no much larger clonotype sits a single base away. The CDR3, cysteine through phenylalanine, is 14 amino acids long. The retained sequence is limited to the CDR3, 42 bases, with the frame set at the first base. In the germline V gene, CDR1 corresponds to SNHLY and CDR2 to FYNNEI. V ends up 10 bases short and J 4 bases short, with an unmatched junction base count of 10. This entry comes from a study of control samples from healthy donors and cancer patients (dated by TCRdb to 2018 to 2021). Libraries were prepared through the immunoSEQ multiplex PCR assay. In TCRdb, the immuneACCESS table is reduced to in-frame sequences with V and J assigned. These tables do not hold every clone; where another copy was compared, an unresolved V gene accounts for under half, and the others remain unexplained. The sample table lists about 98,000 clones, around 80% of them with a count of one. The top ten hold more than 1.5% of the sample.

The chain is assembled from TRBV2 and TRBJ1-5; 7 bases in between match TRBD1. Sample: blood. The TCR sequence derives from a man between 60 and 75 years old in good health. Here is the DNA: TGTGCCACTACTAGGGACAGTTCGAATCAGCCCCAGCATTTT. Its protein reads: CATTRDSSNQPQHF.